This T cell receptor beta chain comes out of a study of tumor-infiltrating lymphocytes in primary liver carcinoma. This CDR3 contains 15 residues. CDR1 is SEHNR and CDR2 is FQNEAQ in the germline V gene (reference sequence). Trimming removed 1 base at V and 2 bases at J, with 6 bases between. Germline DNA was extracted too, while blood RNA derived from unsorted whole blood. Priming with a constant-region primer yielded TCR beta cDNA from 400 to 500 ng total RNA. Three-round nested multiplex PCR performed with slightly modified ARM-PCR produced the TCR beta libraries. A C-beta reverse primer was combined with TRBV1-TRBV30 forward primers in the first two PCR rounds, and each round had approximately 9 cycles. From the multiplex PCR reads, TCRdb called clonotypes with MiXCR, one entry per CDR3 protein. The sample has approximately 320,000 distinct CDR3 sequences, roughly 60% seen once.

The chain couples TRBV7-9 to TRBJ2-6; D is unresolved. This sequence was found in a young woman with primary liver carcinoma and hepatitis B virus infection. Specimen: peripheral blood. Written as DNA, the CDR3 is TGTGCCAGCAGCTTAGTGTCAACTGGGGCCAACGTCCTGACTTTC. It yields the protein CASSLVSTGANVLTF.